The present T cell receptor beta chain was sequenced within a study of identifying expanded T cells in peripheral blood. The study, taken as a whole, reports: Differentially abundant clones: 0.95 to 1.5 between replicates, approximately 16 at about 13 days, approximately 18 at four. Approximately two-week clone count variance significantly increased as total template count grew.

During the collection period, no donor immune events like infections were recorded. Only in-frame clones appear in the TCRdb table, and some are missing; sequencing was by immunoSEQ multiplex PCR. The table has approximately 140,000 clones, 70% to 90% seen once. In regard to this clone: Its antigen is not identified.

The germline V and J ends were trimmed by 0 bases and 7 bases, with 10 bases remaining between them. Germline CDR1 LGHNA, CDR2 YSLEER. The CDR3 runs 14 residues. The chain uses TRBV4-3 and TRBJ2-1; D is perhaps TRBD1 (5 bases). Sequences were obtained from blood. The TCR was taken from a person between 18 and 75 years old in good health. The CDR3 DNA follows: TGCGCCAGCAGCCAAGAGCCAGGGATGAATGAGCAGTTCTTC. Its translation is CASSQEPGMNEQFF.